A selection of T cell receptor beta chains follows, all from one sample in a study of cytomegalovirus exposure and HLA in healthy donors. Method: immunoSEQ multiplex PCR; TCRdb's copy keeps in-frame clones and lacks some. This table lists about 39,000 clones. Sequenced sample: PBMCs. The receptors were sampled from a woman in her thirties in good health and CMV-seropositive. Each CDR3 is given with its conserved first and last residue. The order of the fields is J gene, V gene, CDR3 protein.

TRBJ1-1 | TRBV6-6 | CASRTEMNTEAFF
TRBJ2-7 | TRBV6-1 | CASSLYTGGIYEQYF
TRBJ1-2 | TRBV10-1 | CASSEQGFYGYTF
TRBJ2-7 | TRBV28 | CASSFQNYEQYF
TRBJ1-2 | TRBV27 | CASSELGQNYGYTF
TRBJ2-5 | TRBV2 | CASRGGLAGEETQYF
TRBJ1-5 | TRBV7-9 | CASSLEKGQPAAQHF
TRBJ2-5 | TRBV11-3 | CASSLLTGPKTQYF
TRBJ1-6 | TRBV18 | CASSRQGKSDSPLHF
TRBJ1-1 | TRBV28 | CATKGQGGPNTEAFF
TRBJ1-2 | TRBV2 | CASSGQNYGYTF
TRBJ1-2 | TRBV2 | CASVTGGTPTPSNYGYTF
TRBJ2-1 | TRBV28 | CASSLRTGNEQFF
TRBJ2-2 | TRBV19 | CASRELESTGELFF
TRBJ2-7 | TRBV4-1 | CASSQSDSEDHYEQYF
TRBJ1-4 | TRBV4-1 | CASSPDRVRDEKLFF
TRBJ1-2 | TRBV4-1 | CASSHTDRDYGYTF
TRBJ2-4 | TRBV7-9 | CASSAPGTRQNIQYF
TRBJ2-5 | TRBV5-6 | CASSHTSGGHETQYF
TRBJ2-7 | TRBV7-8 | CASSLGEIYEQYF
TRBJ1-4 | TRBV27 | CASSPGGGPSTNEKLFF
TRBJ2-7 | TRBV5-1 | CASSTGTVPGEQYF
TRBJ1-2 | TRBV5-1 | CASSLTANYGYTF
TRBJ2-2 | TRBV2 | CASDRDRGSTGELFF
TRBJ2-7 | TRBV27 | CASRSGGRLAGGSYEQYF
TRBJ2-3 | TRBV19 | CASSPTGGGLDTQYF
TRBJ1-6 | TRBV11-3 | CASSYGTSGSPLHF
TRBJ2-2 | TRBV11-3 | CASSLAWQGWTGELFF
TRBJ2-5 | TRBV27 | CASSLKDRGEQYF
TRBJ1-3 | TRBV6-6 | CASSYATGPGNTIYF
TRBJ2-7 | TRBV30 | CAWSDPTVSSYEQYF
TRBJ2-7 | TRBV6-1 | CASSEMSGQLSYEQYF
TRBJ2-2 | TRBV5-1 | CASSLLESGSGELFF
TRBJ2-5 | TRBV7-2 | CASSYQTHGAQYF
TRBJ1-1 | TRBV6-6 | CASSYSRQHQVKAFF
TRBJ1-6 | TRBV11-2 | CASSSYTPHRAGNSPLHF
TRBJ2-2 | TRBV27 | CASSSLKTGGLTGELFF
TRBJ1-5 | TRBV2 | CASSRDRDGQPQHF
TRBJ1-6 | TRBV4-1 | CASSQDSRDSPLHF
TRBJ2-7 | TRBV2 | CASSGQGGLYEQYF
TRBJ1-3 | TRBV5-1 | CASSLGQSASGNTIYF
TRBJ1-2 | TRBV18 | CASSPATGGHNYGYTF
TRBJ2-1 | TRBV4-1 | CASSQKAGGISYNEQFF
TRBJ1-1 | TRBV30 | CAWTGGLMNTEAFF
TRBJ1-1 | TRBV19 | CASSRRVNTEAFF
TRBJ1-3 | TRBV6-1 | CASSVSGTFSGNTIYF
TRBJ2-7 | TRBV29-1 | CSVGVAYEQYF
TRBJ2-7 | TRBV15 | CATSDRDSEYF
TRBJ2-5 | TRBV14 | CASSQRSGLDQEAQYF